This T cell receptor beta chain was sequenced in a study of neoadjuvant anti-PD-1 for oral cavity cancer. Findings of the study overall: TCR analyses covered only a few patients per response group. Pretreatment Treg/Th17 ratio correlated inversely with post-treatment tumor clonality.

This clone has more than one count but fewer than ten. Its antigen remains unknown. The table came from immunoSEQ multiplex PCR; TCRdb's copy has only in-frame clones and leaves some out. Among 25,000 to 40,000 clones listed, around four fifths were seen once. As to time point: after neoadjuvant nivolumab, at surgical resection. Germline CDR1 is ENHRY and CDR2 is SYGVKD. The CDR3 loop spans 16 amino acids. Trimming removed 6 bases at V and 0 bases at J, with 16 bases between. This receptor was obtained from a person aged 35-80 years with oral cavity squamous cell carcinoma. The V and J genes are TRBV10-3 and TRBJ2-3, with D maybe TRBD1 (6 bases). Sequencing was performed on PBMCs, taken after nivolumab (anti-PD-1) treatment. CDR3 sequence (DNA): TGTGCCATCAGCTCCTCGGTCCAGGGGAGCACAGATACGCAGTATTTT. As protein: CAISSSVQGSTDTQYF.